A single sample gave rise to the 10 T cell receptor beta chains below, sequenced in a study of blood T cells in healthy people across ages. Together with a sample-barcoded 5' primer, a J-beta primer mix was included in a second PCR lasting about 6 to 11 cycles. TCRdb used MiXCR to reprocess the 5' RACE reads, holding one entry per CDR3 protein. The sample holds approximately 810,000 distinct CDR3 sequences; more than 25% are singletons and the top ten take approximately 15%. The sample was blood. The source is a woman of 80 years or more in good health.

This clonotype was seen a few times. The CDR3 DNA sequence: TGCAGTGCTAGGTTGAACGTGCGGGTGGCTGAAGCTTTCTTT. This encodes CSARLNVRVAEAFF. The chain uses TRBV20-1 and TRBJ1-1; D gene uncertain. The CDR3 consists of 14 residues. Per germline, CDR1 DFQATT and CDR2 SNEGSKA (reference sequence). V lost 3 bases and J lost 6, with 17 bases in between.

This clonotype has a count of ten or more. The chain uses TRBV12-3 or TRBV12-4 and TRBJ1-6; no clear D gene. The CDR3 extends over 12 amino acids. Deletions cut 7 bases from V and 10 bases from J, with 11 bases between. The CDR3 region has the DNA TGTGCCAGCACCTACTGGGGATCACCCCTCCACTTT. This codes for CASTYWGSPLHF.

The V and J genes are TRBV15 and TRBJ1-5; tentative D call: TRBD1 (5 bases). V was cut by 1 base and J by 0 bases, with 13 bases left in between. Germline lookup yields CDR1 LNHNV and CDR2 YYDKDF (reference sequence). This CDR3 comprises 17 residues. For the CDR3, the DNA is TGTGCCACCAGCAGAGTCGGGGCTGGTTATAGCAATCAGCCCCAGCATTTT. As protein: CATSRVGAGYSNQPQHF.

The V and J genes are TRBV18 and TRBJ1-2, with 12 bases lining up with TRBD1. CDR3 length equals 17 residues. With V trimmed by 3 bases and J by 4 bases, 9 bases remained unmatched. From germline, CDR1 is KGHSH and CDR2 LQKENI. This CDR3 is CASSPGTGGTILYGYTF. CDR3 nucleotide sequence: TGTGCCAGCTCACCCGGGACAGGGGGCACAATTCTCTATGGCTACACCTTC.

This clonotype showed up just a few times. The chain carries TRBV18 and TRBJ1-1; 8 nucleotides align to TRBD1. The length of the CDR3 is 16 residues. Per germline, CDR1 KGHSH and CDR2 LQKENI. The V gene end was trimmed by 5 bases and the J gene end by 10 bases; junction bases not matched to a gene: 18. CDR3 sequence reads: CASSSPLLGQAERAFF. DNA for the CDR3: TGTGCCAGCTCATCCCCGCTATTGGGACAGGCGGAGAGAGCTTTCTTT.

CDR3 amino acids: CASSESNKVSADTQYF. The CDR3 nucleotides are TGTGCCAGCAGTGAATCGAATAAGGTTTCCGCAGATACGCAGTATTTT. V is TRBV25-1 and J is TRBJ2-3; D ambiguous. Germline values: CDR1 MGHDK, CDR2 SYGVNS. V lost 1 base and J 4 bases, leaving 15 bases between the germline ends. CDR3 size: 16 residues.

This sequence joins TRBV27 and TRBJ1-1; D perhaps matches TRBD1 (5 bases). The CDR3 has 14 amino acids. V lost 6 bases to trimming and J lost 6 bases, with 17 bases between them. Germline-derived CDR1 and CDR2 are MNHEY and SMNVEV (reference sequence). The CDR3 DNA follows: TGTGCCAGCAGGGATAGACAGCTGGACGCTGAAGCTTTCTTT. It translates to CASRDRQLDAEAFF.

This clonotype appeared a single time. This chain links TRBV27 with TRBJ2-1, with 13 bases that match TRBD2. V dropped 1 base and J dropped 0; count of bases not matched to a gene: 6. This CDR3 comprises 19 residues. Per germline, CDR1 MNHEY and CDR2 SMNVEV (reference sequence). This CDR3 reads CASSLLGWTSGSSYNEQFF. The CDR3 DNA is TGTGCCAGCAGTTTATTAGGGTGGACTAGCGGGAGCTCCTACAATGAGCAGTTCTTC.

V is TRBV24-1 and J is TRBJ2-1, with 12 bases aligning to TRBD1. J was trimmed by 7 bases and V by 4 bases; bases with no gene match: 7. The CDR3 runs to 16 residues. Per the germline V gene, CDR1 is KGHDR and CDR2 is SFDVKD. CDR3 region: CATSEGGQGALNEQFF. As DNA, the CDR3 is TGTGCCACCAGTGAGGGGGGACAGGGGGCGTTGAATGAGCAGTTCTTC.

Points on this clonotype: Given a much more abundant clone one base away, this may be a read error. This CDR3 is CAWSRPRDGHTF. CDR3 DNA: TGTGCCTGGAGTCGACCCCGCGATGGCCACACCTTC. This rearrangement joins TRBV30 to TRBJ1-2; no firm D call. Germline lookup yields CDR1 GTSNPN and CDR2 SVGIG (reference sequence). The CDR3 totals 12 residues.